This T cell receptor (beta chain) is drawn from a study of T cell responses to AZD1222 COVID-19 vaccine (dated by TCRdb to the early 2020s). About the investigation overall: AZD1222 recipients whose second dose came at about 4 weeks and those whose second dose came at about 12 weeks were combined into one group, since spike-specific TCR depth and breadth did not differ between the two schedules. A total of under 250 trial participants underwent TCR sequencing, of whom 200 to 220 had received two doses of AZD1222 and roughly 26 had received two doses of the MenACWY control vaccine. Trial participants were enrolled into age subgroups of 18-55, 56-69 and 70-plus years, which contained roughly 150, 30 and 60 TCR-sequenced participants, respectively.

What the work shows at the level of the full study, not this receptor alone: Conclusions about previously exposed vaccinees are limited, since just a handful of AZD1222 recipients were seropositive for SARS-CoV-2 at baseline. Reportedly, almost half of the unique spike-specific TCRs recognized epitopes lying outside the regions that are mutated in the B.1.351 and B.1.1.7 variants. In the small 56-69-year group, the increase in depth fell short of significance, most likely because of low power. After two AZD1222 doses, spike-specific TCR breadth and depth were significantly higher than at day 0 and than in MenACWY recipients. Because no day 14 peak-response samples were available, the repertoires could be characterized only after the peak T cell response. Participants were mostly white British and included more females than males, and it was suggested by the authors that clonal diversity may have been underestimated. Vaccine-associated CD4 TCRs spanned the whole spike protein, with dominant responses in regions 160-218 and 743-854.

The time point label, as the study defines it: baseline before first vaccination. Vaccinee samples were obtained from the UK trials COV001 and COV002, which included a single-blind randomized controlled phase 2/3 trial of AZD1222 (ChAdOx1 nCoV-19) in healthy adults. For TCRbeta chain sequencing, PBMC samples from trial participants were taken at day 0 and at day 28 after the second dose. About this clone: The antigen it recognizes is unknown. One base away there is no much larger clone; base qualities are not given.

The CDR3, cysteine through phenylalanine, is 11 amino acids long. Only the CDR3 DNA is retained, 33 bases long and in frame from the first base. V was cut back by 6 bases and J by 4 bases, leaving a gap of 7 bases between them. From the germline V gene, CDR1 is WSHSY and CDR2 is SAAADI. The CDR3 regions of human TCRbeta chains were analyzed by immunosequencing. The authors processed their data as follows. Repertoire TCRs were matched against a reference library of SARS-CoV-2-specific TCRs generated with the MIRA antigen-specificity platform. Breadth meant the fraction of unique TCRs that were SARS-CoV-2-associated, whereas depth meant the fraction of total T cells that were SARS-CoV-2-associated. Each spike-specific TCR was assigned to its reactive spike region and to a CD4 or CD8 class using the MIRA data. Log10-transformed breadth and depth values were compared by one-way ANOVA with Sidak's multiple comparisons tests. TCRdb mirrors the immuneACCESS table, restricted to in-frame sequences. Some clones are absent from its copies; in checked studies, under half trace to an unresolved V gene, and the reason for the others is unknown. The DNA gave D and trimming, while V, J and clone size come from that table. The sample data list more than 95,000 clones, and 88% of these were observed just once. The top ten hold about 4.7% of the sample.

This clonotype originated in an adult in good health. The material was peripheral blood, obtained on day 0 of AZD1222 vaccination. The rearranged segments are TRBV10-2 and TRBJ2-7, with no confidently assigned D gene. This receptor carries the CDR3 CASSPAYEQYF. The DNA sequence is TGCGCCAGCAGCCCCGCTTACGAGCAGTACTTC.